This TCR beta chain was captured by sequencing in a study of blood T cell repertoires in COVID-19. The protocol was immunoSEQ multiplex PCR, while the TCRdb copy is restricted to in-frame clones and leaves out a portion. The table lists roughly 120,000 clones, approximately 85% of them singletons. Germline assignment: CDR1 LNHNV and CDR2 YYDKDF (reference sequence). CDR3 length equals 12 residues. The V and J ends lost 1 base and 8 bases respectively, with 8 bases between them. This chain uses TRBV15 with TRBJ1-2, with a weak D call TRBD1 (5 bases). The sequence was collected from a woman aged 60-75 years with acute or convalescent COVID-19. The specimen was peripheral blood. CDR3 sequence: CATSRGRVGYTF. CDR3 bases: TGTGCCACCAGCAGAGGCAGGGTCGGCTACACCTTC.